Below are 12 T cell receptor beta chains sequenced from a single sample in a study of cytomegalovirus exposure and HLA in healthy donors. Profiling relied on immunoSEQ multiplex PCR, and the TCRdb table lists in-frame clones only, not all of them. The sample consists of more than 300,000 clones, 75% to 90% of them appearing once. The sequenced material came from PBMCs. These receptor sequences come from a woman aged 18-35 years in good health and CMV-seronegative.

The rearrangement links TRBV5-4 to TRBJ1-1; the match to TRBD1 covers 10 bases. The length of the CDR3 is 15 residues. V was pared by 2 bases and J by 4 bases, with 5 bases of the junction left unmatched. In germline, CDR1 is SGHNT, CDR2 YYREEE (reference sequence). In DNA, the CDR3 is TGTGCCAGCAGCTTTCCTGGACAGGGGGTCACTGAAGCTTTCTTT. Its protein product is CASSFPGQGVTEAFF.

The chain employs TRBV18 and TRBJ2-1; D is possibly TRBD1 (6 bases). Germline V lookup: CDR1 KGHSH, CDR2 LQKENI. The V end was cut by 3 bases, the J end by 9 bases, with 18 bases between. This CDR3 comprises 15 residues. For the CDR3, the DNA is TGTGCCAGCTCACCTCCCCAGGGGATAGTAGTTGAGCAGTTCTTC. Amino acid sequence: CASSPPQGIVVEQFF.

The chain couples TRBV2 to TRBJ2-5; D gene ambiguous. Trimming left V 0 bases short and J 4 bases short, with 9 bases between. CDR3 length: 14 residues. The V gene's germline CDR1 is SNHLY and CDR2 FYNNEI. CDR3 bases: TGTGCCAGCAGTGAAGCGCCCCTAGGAGAGACCCAGTACTTC. Protein product: CASSEAPLGETQYF.

J is TRBJ2-2 and V is TRBV28, with D tentatively TRBD1 (6 bases). This CDR3 region has 14 residues. The germline gives CDR1 MDHEN, CDR2 SYDVKM. Trimming removed 6 bases from V and 6 bases from J, with 14 bases in between. The CDR3 nucleotides are TGTGCCAGCAGGGGGACAAAGTCTCCCGGGGAGCTGTTTTTT. This gives the protein CASRGTKSPGELFF.

The chain couples TRBV5-4 to TRBJ2-7, with 7 bases fitting TRBD1. This CDR3 has 13 residues. After removal of 4 bases from V and 4 bases from J, the junction contained 5 bases not matched to a gene. Germline CDR1 SGHNT, CDR2 YYREEE (reference sequence). This chain's CDR3 is CASSTYRGYEQYF. Written as DNA, the CDR3 is TGTGCCAGCAGCACCTACAGGGGTTACGAGCAGTACTTC.

The V call is TRBV27, the J call TRBJ2-1, with 7 bases lining up with TRBD2. Germline assignment: CDR1 MNHEY and CDR2 SMNVEV (reference sequence). The trim removed 7 bases at V and 9 bases at J, leaving 15 bases unmatched. The CDR3 runs 15 residues. The CDR3 nucleotides are TGTGCCAGCACTAGTAGCGGGCGCGGGTACGGTGAGCAGTTCTTC. Translation: CASTSSGRGYGEQFF.

The gene calls are TRBV18 and TRBJ2-2; D may be TRBD1 (7 bases). The CDR3 sequence is 16 residues long. Germline V gives CDR1 KGHSH, CDR2 LQKENI. Deletions cut 1 base from V and 5 bases from J, with 14 bases between. The CDR3 here is CASSPRGDRRTGELFF. The CDR3 DNA sequence: TGTGCCAGCTCACCACGGGGGGACAGAAGGACCGGGGAGCTGTTTTTT.

Here the CDR3 reads CASSLAGDGLVTQYF. DNA for the CDR3: TGTGCCAGCAGTTTAGCGGGAGATGGGTTGGTGACCCAGTACTTC. V gene TRBV27 combines with J gene TRBJ2-5; 7 nucleotides match TRBD2. The CDR3 loop spans 15 amino acids. J lost 7 bases, V lost 2 bases, and 10 bases had no gene match. CDR1 is MNHEY, CDR2 SMNVEV, per germline (reference sequence).

This chain joins TRBV2 and TRBJ2-2; D call uncertain. CDR1 SNHLY and CDR2 FYNNEI come from the germline V gene. The CDR3 contains 13 residues. V was cut by 1 base and J by 8 bases, with 8 bases left in between. The CDR3 nucleotides read TGTGCCAGCAGTGAAGGTTCAGTAGGGGAGCTGTTTTTT. As protein: CASSEGSVGELFF.

V usage is TRBV5-6 and J usage is TRBJ2-5; D not certain. Germline CDR1 is SGHDT and CDR2 is YYEEEE. Trimming removed 0 bases from V and 5 bases from J, with 8 bases in between. This CDR3 comprises 13 residues. The CDR3 protein is CASSLDSSETQYF. CDR3 in DNA: TGTGCCAGCAGCTTGGACAGTTCGGAGACCCAGTACTTC.

This chain uses TRBV29-1 with TRBJ2-7; possibly TRBD1 for D (6 bases). CDR1 and CDR2 (germline): SQVTM, ANQGSEA. Trimming removed 1 base from V and 0 bases from J, with 10 bases in between. This CDR3 region has 14 residues. The DNA for the CDR3 is TGCAGCGTTGAAGGGGCAGGGGCCTCCTACGAGCAGTACTTC. Translation: CSVEGAGASYEQYF.

V and J are TRBV9 and TRBJ2-2, with D tentatively TRBD2 (6 bases). Trimming took off 0 bases at V and 4 bases at J, with 10 bases between the two ends. Germline CDR1 reads SGDLS; CDR2 reads YYNGEE. The length of the CDR3 is 15 residues. CDR3 sequence reads: CASSVELGGTGELFF. The CDR3 nucleotides read TGTGCCAGCAGCGTAGAGCTGGGGGGCACCGGGGAGCTGTTTTTT.